The clone carrying this T cell receptor beta chain has a handful of counts. Its antigen is not identified. V was shortened by 2 bases and J by 3 bases, with 19 bases between the two germline ends. The CDR3 covers 17 residues. Germline values: CDR1 SGHDN, CDR2 FVKESK. The data derive from a study of early T cells in non-severe SARS-CoV-2 infection. Broader study findings: VDJdb matches were skewed toward anti-spike CD8 T cell responses.

TCRdb reprocessed the 5' RACE reads via MiXCR and lists one record per CDR3 protein. The data show some 71,000 distinct CDR3 sequences, 9% to 10% seen once. This material consisted of whole blood, taken at baseline. The V call is TRBV14, the J call TRBJ1-2; D not resolved. The TCR sequence derives from an adult who was a healthcare worker with PCR-confirmed SARS-CoV-2 infection or an uninfected control (not recorded which). The CDR3 reads CASSQTLNSLNYYGYTF. The CDR3 coding sequence is TGTGCCAGCAGCCAAACTTTAAACAGCCTCAACTACTATGGCTACACCTTC.